This T cell receptor beta chain was recovered during a study of T cell changes during pregnancy in multiple sclerosis (dated 2019 in TCRdb). Concerning the study at large: The study examined how the T cell repertoire changed over the course of pregnancy in women with multiple sclerosis.

Library creation used the immunoSEQ multiplex PCR assay. The table was pulled from immuneACCESS by TCRdb, which kept in-frame rearrangements only. Such tables lose some clones; where checked, under half of the loss comes from unresolved V genes, and the rest has no known cause. The sample table shows tens of thousands of clones, and under 95% are seen once. The ten largest clones represent around 0.93% of the sample. For this clone: There is no known antigen for this receptor. Per-base qualities were not stored, and no clone one base away is much larger.

According to the germline V gene (reference sequence), CDR1 reads SGHNT and CDR2 reads YYREEE. At the junction V is shortened by 4 bases and J by 3 bases; bases outside the gene matches: 10. CDR3 length: 15 amino acids, cysteine to phenylalanine. Only CDR3 DNA is held: 45 bases, read in frame from base 1. This sample comprised peripheral blood, obtained before pregnancy. The chain is made from TRBV5-4 and TRBJ2-7, with 7 middle bases fitting TRBD2. The clonotype was recovered from a female donor with multiple sclerosis, enrolled in a pregnancy study. The CDR3 sequence is CASSPATSRDYEQYF. The bases read TGTGCCAGCAGCCCCGCGACTAGCCGTGACTACGAGCAGTACTTC.